The rows below give T cell receptor beta chains drawn from one sample of a study of CD4 T cells in relation to SARS-CoV-2 and coronaviruses. Sequencing was performed with immunoSEQ multiplex PCR; in TCRdb, only in-frame clones are kept and a portion is missing. This sample yields about 38,000 clones, of which approximately 88% are seen a single time; 9.2% belongs to the top ten. Sequencing was done on a sample of memory CD4+ T cells from PBMCs. These receptors all come from an adult with COVID-19. Both conserved end residues are part of each CDR3. A D gene is named only where the DNA matches it firmly. Clone size is given for some rows only: seen once, a few or many times, or a class if the clone is expanded.

d_gene,abundance,j_gene,v_gene,CDR3aa,CDR3nt
TRBD1,.,TRBJ1-6,TRBV25-1,CASSRGDSSSSYNSPLHF,TGTGCCAGCAGCCGTGGGGACAGCTCCAGCTCCTATAATTCACCCCTCCACTTT
.,.,TRBJ2-3,TRBV28,CASSFSTGWATQYF,TGTGCCAGCAGTTTTTCTACAGGGTGGGCTACGCAGTATTTT
.,.,TRBJ1-1,TRBV30,CAWRPNMNTEAFF,TGTGCCTGGAGACCCAATATGAACACTGAAGCTTTCTTT
.,.,TRBJ1-5,TRBV18,CASSPPMSRNQPQHF,TGTGCCAGCTCACCACCGATGAGTCGCAATCAGCCCCAGCATTTT
TRBD2,once,TRBJ2-1,TRBV7-2,CASSFLLGGGAFNEQFF,TGTGCCAGCAGCTTTCTATTGGGCGGGGGGGCTTTCAATGAGCAGTTCTTC
.,.,TRBJ1-1,TRBV30,CAGRTGNTEAFF,TGTGCCGGGAGAACAGGTAACACTGAAGCTTTCTTT
.,.,TRBJ2-1,TRBV7-2,CASSLPRVYNEQFF,TGTGCCAGCAGCTTACCCAGGGTATACAATGAGCAGTTCTTC
TRBD2,.,TRBJ2-5,TRBV5-4,CASSLAGGETQYF,TGTGCCAGCAGCTTAGCGGGGGGGGAGACCCAGTACTTC
.,once,TRBJ1-5,TRBV6-5,CASTAVGGQPQHF,TGTGCCAGCACTGCCGTAGGAGGACAGCCCCAGCATTTT
.,.,TRBJ1-1,TRBV7-6,CASSLSGGSNTEAFF,TGTGCCAGCAGCTTATCGGGCGGATCCAACACTGAAGCTTTCTTT
TRBD1,.,TRBJ2-5,TRBV11-2,CASSLSNRGQETQYF,TGTGCCAGCAGCTTATCGAACAGGGGACAAGAGACCCAGTACTTC
TRBD1,.,TRBJ1-4,TRBV7-2,CASSDRRQGGEKLFF,TGTGCCAGCAGCGACAGGAGACAGGGGGGAGAAAAACTGTTTTTT
TRBD1,.,TRBJ1-2,TRBV12-3/TRBV12-4,CASSRQGALGYTF,TGTGCCAGCAGTCGACAGGGGGCGCTTGGCTACACCTTC
.,.,TRBJ2-1,TRBV28,CASRHKYEQFF,TGTGCCAGCAGGCATAAATACGAGCAGTTCTTC
TRBD2,.,TRBJ2-5,TRBV6-5,CASSYSSGGATQYF,TGTGCCAGCAGTTACTCTAGCGGGGGGGCAACCCAGTACTTC
.,.,TRBJ1-1,TRBV10-1,CASSEGGPSGTEAFF,TGCGCCAGCAGTGAGGGGGGGCCAAGTGGAACTGAAGCTTTCTTT
.,.,TRBJ1-1,TRBV4-2,CASSQDHGVSTEAFF,TGTGCCAGCAGCCAAGATCACGGGGTTAGCACTGAAGCTTTCTTT
.,.,TRBJ1-5,TRBV27,CASSLSGRSGNQPQHF,TGTGCCAGCAGTTTATCCGGGAGAAGCGGCAATCAGCCCCAGCATTTT
.,.,TRBJ2-1,TRBV15,CATSRDLGGGGAGYNEQFF,TGTGCCACCAGCAGAGATCTCGGGGGAGGGGGGGCCGGCTACAATGAGCAGTTCTTC
.,.,TRBJ1-1,TRBV6-5,CASSYNQNTEAFF,TGTGCCAGCAGTTATAATCAGAACACTGAAGCTTTCTTT
TRBD2,.,TRBJ2-3,TRBV7-2,CASSPTSGASTDTQYF,TGTGCCAGCAGCCCAACTAGCGGAGCTAGCACAGATACGCAGTATTTT
TRBD1,.,TRBJ1-4,TRBV28,CASNLGQGIGEKLFF,TGTGCCAGCAATTTGGGACAGGGAATAGGGGAAAAACTGTTTTTT
TRBD2,few,TRBJ2-1,TRBV6-4,CASGGGLRVF,TGTGCCAGCGGGGGGGGACTCCGGGTCTTC
TRBD1,.,TRBJ1-2,TRBV27,CASSLSPDRGAGGYTF,TGTGCCAGCAGTTTATCCCCCGACAGGGGCGCAGGTGGCTACACCTTC
TRBD2,few,TRBJ2-1,TRBV4-3,CASSQDTSGGASEQFF,TGCGCCAGCAGCCAAGATACTAGCGGGGGGGCGTCTGAGCAGTTCTTC
.,.,TRBJ1-3,TRBV2,CASSTRLGNTIYF,TGTGCCAGCAGTACGCGTTTGGGAAACACCATATATTTT
.,.,TRBJ2-3,TRBV4-2,CASSRGTAETDTQYF,TGTGCCAGCAGCCGCGGGACAGCAGAAACAGATACGCAGTATTTT
TRBD2,.,TRBJ2-5,TRBV28,CASSSLQPGGRETQYF,TGTGCCAGCAGTTCCCTTCAACCGGGAGGACGAGAGACCCAGTACTTC
.,few,TRBJ1-3,TRBV9,CASSVGVGNTIYF,TGTGCCAGCAGCGTAGGCGTTGGAAACACCATATATTTT
.,.,TRBJ1-2,TRBV7-5,CARSPFTQGADVWVYGYTF,TGTGCCAGAAGCCCCTTCACACAGGGGGCTGATGTTTGGGTCTATGGCTACACCTTC
.,.,TRBJ1-4,TRBV4-3,CASSQEGGIKTNEKLFF,TGCGCCAGCAGCCAAGAGGGGGGGATAAAGACTAATGAAAAACTGTTTTTT
.,.,TRBJ2-5,TRBV2,CATTGQKETQYF,TGTGCCACCACCGGACAGAAAGAGACCCAGTACTTC
.,.,TRBJ2-3,TRBV6-6,CASSTRASTDTQYF,TGTGCCAGCAGTACGCGCGCCAGCACAGATACGCAGTATTTT
.,.,TRBJ1-5,TRBV6-5,CASSQEGYNQPQHF,TGTGCCAGCAGTCAGGAGGGTTACAATCAGCCCCAGCATTTT
TRBD1,few,TRBJ2-5,TRBV5-1,CASSLAEGAGVETQYF,TGCGCCAGCAGCTTGGCTGAGGGGGCCGGGGTAGAGACCCAGTACTTC
.,.,TRBJ2-5,TRBV18,CASSPRVKTHQETQYF,TGTGCCAGCTCACCAAGGGTAAAAACTCACCAAGAGACCCAGTACTTC